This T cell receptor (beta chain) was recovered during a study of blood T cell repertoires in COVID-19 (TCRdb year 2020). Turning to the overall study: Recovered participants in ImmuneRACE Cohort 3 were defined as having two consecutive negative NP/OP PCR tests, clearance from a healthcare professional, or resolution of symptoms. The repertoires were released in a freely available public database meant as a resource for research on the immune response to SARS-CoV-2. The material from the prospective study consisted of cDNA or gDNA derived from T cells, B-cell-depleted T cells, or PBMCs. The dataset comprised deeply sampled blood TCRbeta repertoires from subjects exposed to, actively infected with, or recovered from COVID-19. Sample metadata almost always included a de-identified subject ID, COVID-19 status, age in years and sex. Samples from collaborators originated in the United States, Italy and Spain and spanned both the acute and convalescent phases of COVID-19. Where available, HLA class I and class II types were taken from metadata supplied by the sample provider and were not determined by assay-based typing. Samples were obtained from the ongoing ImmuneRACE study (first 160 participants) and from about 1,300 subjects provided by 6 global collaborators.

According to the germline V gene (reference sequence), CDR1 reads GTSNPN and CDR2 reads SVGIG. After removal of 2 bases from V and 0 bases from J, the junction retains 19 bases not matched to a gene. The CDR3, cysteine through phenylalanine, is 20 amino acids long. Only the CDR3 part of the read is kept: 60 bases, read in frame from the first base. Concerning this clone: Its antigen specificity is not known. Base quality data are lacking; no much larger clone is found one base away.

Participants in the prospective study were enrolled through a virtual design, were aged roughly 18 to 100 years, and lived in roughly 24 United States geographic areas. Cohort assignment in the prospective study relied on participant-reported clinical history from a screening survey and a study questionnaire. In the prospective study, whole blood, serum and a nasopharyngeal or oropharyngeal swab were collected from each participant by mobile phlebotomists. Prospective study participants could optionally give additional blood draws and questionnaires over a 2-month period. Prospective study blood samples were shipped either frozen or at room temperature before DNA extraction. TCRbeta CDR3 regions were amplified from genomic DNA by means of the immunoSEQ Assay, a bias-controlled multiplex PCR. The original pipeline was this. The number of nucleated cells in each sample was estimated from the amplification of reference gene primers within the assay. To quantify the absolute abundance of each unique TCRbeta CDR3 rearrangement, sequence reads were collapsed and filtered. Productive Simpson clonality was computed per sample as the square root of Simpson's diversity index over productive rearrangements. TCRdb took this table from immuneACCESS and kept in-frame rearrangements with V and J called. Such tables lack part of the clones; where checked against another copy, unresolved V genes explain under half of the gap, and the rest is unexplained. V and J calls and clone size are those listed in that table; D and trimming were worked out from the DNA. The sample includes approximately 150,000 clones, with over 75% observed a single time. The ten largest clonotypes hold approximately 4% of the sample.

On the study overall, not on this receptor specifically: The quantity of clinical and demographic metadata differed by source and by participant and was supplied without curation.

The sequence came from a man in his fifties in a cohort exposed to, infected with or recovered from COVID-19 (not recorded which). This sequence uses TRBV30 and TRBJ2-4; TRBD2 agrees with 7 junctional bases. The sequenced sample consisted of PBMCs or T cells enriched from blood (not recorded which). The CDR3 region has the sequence CAWSSGTTSQFGVAKNIQYF. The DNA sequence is TGTGCCTGGAGTAGCGGGACTACTAGCCAGTTTGGGGTAGCCAAAAACATTCAGTACTTC.